This T cell receptor beta chain stems from a study of beta chain features in type 1 diabetes. The study's findings and limits: TCRB CDR3s from Type 1 diabetes patients were moderately but significantly shorter in all four CD4+ subsets.

This clone was picked up a small number of times. The target antigen is unknown. The study reverse transcribed the entire isolated RNA, so it sequenced expressed TCRB transcripts. Profiling relied on immunoSEQ multiplex PCR, and the TCRdb table lists in-frame clones only, not all of them. This sample carries about 52,000 clones, 42% of them seen once, and the ten largest clones take less than 1.5%. Germline CDR1 MDHEN, CDR2 SYDVKM. With 5 bases removed from V and 7 bases from J, the gap between germline ends came to 15 bases. The length of the CDR3 is 13 residues. The source material was Tregs from blood. The chain joins TRBV28 to TRBJ2-7; weak D call: TRBD2 (5 bases). The sequence came from a man aged 25-40 years with type 1 diabetes. The CDR3 region has the DNA TGTGCCAGCAGTAATCTAGCTTCCCGGGAGCAGTACTTC. Protein product: CASSNLASREQYF.